This entry concerns a single T cell receptor (beta chain). Sequencing used immunoSEQ multiplex PCR; TCRdb keeps in-frame clones, though not all of them. The sample has approximately 40,000 clones; roughly 80% are singletons. The sample belongs to a study of OX40 agonist ivuxolimab in advanced cancers. The wider study: Subjects had a mean age of 60 years, with a range of 23 to 79; less than 90% were male.

V was pared by 1 base and J by 0 bases, with 14 bases between. The germline V gene encodes CDR1 SGHNT and CDR2 YYREEE (reference sequence). The CDR3 spans 17 residues. The rearrangement uses TRBV5-4 and TRBJ2-1; the D gene is possibly TRBD1 (5 bases). The sample was CD4+ or CD8+ T cells sorted from blood, taken in a trial of the OX40 agonist ivuxolimab. The TCR comes from an adult with an advanced solid tumor such as melanoma, head and neck, liver or kidney cancer. CDR3 in amino acids: CASSLRQSQGSYNEQFF. In nucleotides, the CDR3 is TGTGCCAGCAGCTTGCGACAGTCTCAGGGCTCCTACAATGAGCAGTTCTTC.